Listed here are 13 T cell receptor beta chains from one sample, sequenced in a study of long-term antiretroviral therapy in people with HIV. Survey-level immunoSEQ v3.0 assays were run. Assay: immunoSEQ multiplex PCR; the TCRdb copy retains only in-frame clones and omits some. The table has 9,500 to 11,000 clones, 84% seen once. The sequencing here drew on unsorted PBMCs, taken around 7.5 years after starting antiretroviral therapy. The source is a man aged 50 to 60 with HIV.

The chain couples TRBV19 to TRBJ1-1; the D gene is possibly TRBD1 (6 bases). Germline CDR1 and CDR2: LNHDA and SQIVND (reference sequence). CDR3 size: 16 residues. V was shortened by 8 bases and J by 0 bases, with 19 bases between the two germline ends. The CDR3 nucleotides are TGTGCCAGTTGGTCGCTATCAGGACAGCTGAACACTGAAGCTTTCTTT. This gives the protein CASWSLSGQLNTEAFF.

The rearrangement joins TRBV6-5 to TRBJ2-1, with D tentatively TRBD2 (7 bases). CDR1 and CDR2 (germline): MNHEY, SVGAGI. Trimming cost V 8 bases and J 4 bases, with 12 bases left between them. The CDR3 contains 13 residues. The CDR3 sequence: CASEGGTYNEQFF. The CDR3 DNA sequence: TGTGCCAGCGAGGGGGGGACTTACAATGAGCAGTTCTTC.

The rearrangement joins TRBV6-6 to TRBJ2-7, with 10 bases identical to TRBD2. The CDR3 covers 13 residues. Germline-derived CDR1 and CDR2 are MNHNY and SVGAGI (reference sequence). The V and J ends lost 4 bases and 6 bases, in that order; junction bases with no gene match: 3. Here the CDR3 reads CASSWSGGAEQYF. In DNA, the CDR3 is TGTGCCAGCAGTTGGAGCGGGGGGGCCGAGCAGTACTTC.

The CDR3 DNA sequence: TGTGCTAGTGGTTTGGTATACCCCCACAGGGGGAACACTGAAGCTTTCTTT. Its translation is CASGLVYPHRGNTEAFF. This chain uses TRBV12-5 with TRBJ1-1, with 7 bases that match TRBD1. Germline V gene lookup returns CDR1 LGHNT and CDR2 FRNRAP. Losses at the gene ends were 0 bases for V and 1 base for J; bases not matched to a gene: 8. This CDR3 has 17 amino acids.

This clone has only a few counts. The rearrangement uses TRBV6-5 and TRBJ1-2; the D gene is possibly TRBD1 (5 bases). Germline V lookup: CDR1 MNHEY, CDR2 SVGAGI. V was shortened by 2 bases and J by 6 bases, with 13 bases between the two germline ends. This CDR3 is built from 14 residues. For the CDR3, the DNA is TGTGCCAGCAGTTACACGGGGGGAGATGATGGCTACACCTTC. Protein sequence: CASSYTGGDDGYTF.

The chain is built from TRBV7-6 and TRBJ2-7; the D gene is possibly TRBD1 (6 bases). Trimming removed 5 bases from V and 3 bases from J, with 11 bases in between. Germline V lookup: CDR1 SGHVS, CDR2 FNYEAQ. The CDR3 runs 13 residues. CDR3 nucleotide sequence: TGTGCCAGCAGCCCCGGACAGAGCTACGAGCAGTACTTC. Translated, it gives CASSPGQSYEQYF.

This chain uses TRBV5-1 with TRBJ1-2, with 7 bases that match TRBD1. CDR1 and CDR2 from the germline V gene are SGHRS and YFSETQ. Germline trimming cut 4 bases from V and 6 bases from J; bases unmatched to any gene: 12. The length of the CDR3 is 15 residues. As DNA, the CDR3 is TGCGCCAGCAGCAAAAACAGGGGATCTACGGATGGCTACACCTTC. Encoded protein: CASSKNRGSTDGYTF. The variable domain in full, completed from reference TRBV5-1 and TRBJ1-2, reads KAGVTQTPRYLIKTRGQQVTLSCSPISGHRSVSWYQQTPGQGLQFLFEYFSETQRNKGNFPGRFSGRQFSNSRSEMNVSTLELGDSALYLCASSKNRGSTDGYTFGSGTRLTVV.

The chain links TRBV15 to TRBJ1-4, with a weak D call TRBD1 (5 bases). The CDR3 sequence is 15 residues long. The V gene's germline CDR1 is LNHNV and CDR2 YYDKDF (reference sequence). V gave up 1 base and J gave up 8 bases, with 14 bases separating them. CDR3 residues: CATSRARGGNEKLFF. CDR3 nucleotide sequence: TGTGCCACCAGCAGAGCTCGGGGCGGGAACGAAAAACTGTTTTTT.

The chain has TRBV4-1 and TRBJ2-1, with D perhaps TRBD2 (6 bases). In germline, CDR1 is MGHRA, CDR2 YSYEKL. There are 15 residues in the CDR3. The V gene lost 1 base and the J gene lost 0 bases, with 7 bases spanning the gap. CDR3 coding DNA: TGCGCCAGCAGCCAAGGACTAGTCTCCTACAATGAGCAGTTCTTC. It is translated as CASSQGLVSYNEQFF.

CDR3 protein: CASSLGWGGPGDEQYF. The DNA of the CDR3 is TGTGCCAGCAGCTTAGGCTGGGGCGGTCCCGGGGACGAGCAGTACTTC. The chain carries TRBV7-2 and TRBJ2-7, with D perhaps given as TRBD1 or TRBD2 (5 bases each). V was pared by 1 base and J by 5 bases, with 18 bases between. CDR1 and CDR2 (germline): SGHTA, FQGNSA. The CDR3 has 16 amino acids.

The gene calls are TRBV6-5 and TRBJ2-5, with a weak D call TRBD2 (6 bases). The CDR3 extends over 13 amino acids. V shed 5 bases and J shed 7 bases, with 14 bases lying between them. CDR1 and CDR2 from the germline V gene are MNHEY and SVGAGI. The CDR3 DNA reads TGTGCCAGCAGTCCCGGGGAGGTGGGGACCCAGTACTTC. Protein sequence: CASSPGEVGTQYF.

The DNA for the CDR3 is TGTGCCAGCAGTTATGACAGGTACACTGAAGCTTTCTTT. Translating it yields CASSYDRYTEAFF. The gene calls are TRBV13 and TRBJ1-1; D may be TRBD1 (6 bases). CDR3 length: 13 amino acids. Trimming took off 6 bases at V and 3 bases at J, with 11 bases between the two ends. Germline-derived CDR1 and CDR2 are PRHDT and FYEKMQ (reference sequence).

Here the CDR3 reads CASSKLTGGYEQYF. CDR3 in DNA: TGTGCCAGTAGTAAGCTCACAGGGGGGTACGAGCAGTACTTC. The chain is built from TRBV19 and TRBJ2-7; 8 nucleotides align to TRBD1. With V trimmed by 4 bases and J by 4 bases, 6 bases remained unmatched. Germline values: CDR1 LNHDA, CDR2 SQIVND (reference sequence). CDR3 length: 14 residues.